The 15 T cell receptor beta chains listed next were all sequenced from one sample in a study of T-cell memory formation after mild COVID-19. One entry per CDR3 protein, called by TCRdb with MiXCR from the 5' RACE reads. Of roughly 170,000 distinct CDR3 sequences in the sample, less than 20% were seen once. Input material: PBMCs or a T cell subset sorted from them (not recorded which). The receptor source for this set is a man aged 18-30 years who had mild COVID-19 (a few samples of this study predate the infection). Cell type and time point are not known.

V is TRBV5-1 and J is TRBJ2-5; 8 nucleotides line up with TRBD2. The CDR3 consists of 18 residues. V gave up 0 bases and J gave up 2 bases; unmatched junction bases: 12. Germline V gives CDR1 SGHRS, CDR2 YFSETQ. The CDR3: CASSLGATGGPGQETQYF. Written as DNA, the CDR3 is TGCGCCAGCAGCTTGGGCGCTACGGGGGGGCCCGGACAAGAGACCCAGTACTTC.

This clonotype has more than one count but fewer than ten. The chain employs TRBV7-2 and TRBJ1-2; D is ambiguous. Germline V gene data show CDR1 as SGHTA and CDR2 as FQGNSA. The length of the CDR3 is 15 residues. V was cut by 1 base and J by 0 bases, with 9 bases left in between. This CDR3 is CASSLGSDTNYGYTF. The CDR3 DNA is TGTGCCAGCAGCTTAGGGTCCGACACTAACTATGGCTACACCTTC.

V usage is TRBV7-6 and J usage is TRBJ2-5, with TRBD1 identical over 7 bases. The CDR3 is 14 amino acids. Trimming removed 4 bases from V and 9 bases from J; junction bases left unmatched: 11. Germline assignment: CDR1 SGHVS and CDR2 FNYEAQ. CDR3 DNA sequence: TGTGCCAGCAGCTCTCTACAGGGGTCACCGGCCCAGTACTTC. This gives the protein CASSSLQGSPAQYF. Drawing the rest from reference TRBV7-6 and TRBJ2-5, the complete variable domain is GAGVSQSPRYKVTKRGQDVALRCDPISGHVSLYWYRQALGQGPEFLTYFNYEAQQDKSGLPNDRFSAERPEGSISTLTIQRTEQRDSAMYRCASSSLQGSPAQYFGPGTRLLVL.

The V and J genes are TRBV21-1 and TRBJ2-7. TRBV21-1 is a documented pseudogene. This CDR3 comprises 10 residues. In nucleotides, the CDR3 is TGTGCCAGCCCTTTCGCAGAGCAGTACTTC. It translates to CASPFAEQYF.

This clonotype was seen a handful of times. The chain combines TRBV5-6 with TRBJ2-3, with TRBD2 matching 7 bases. The CDR3 has 15 residues. Germline V gene sequence: CDR1 SGHDT, CDR2 YYEEEE. Unmatched junction bases numbered 7, after V lost 2 bases and J lost 4 bases. CDR3 DNA: TGTGCCAGCAGCTTCTCCGGCGGGGGTTCAGATACGCAGTATTTT. Its translation: CASSFSGGGSDTQYF.

The V and J genes are TRBV28 and TRBJ2-7; weak D call: TRBD2 (6 bases). V dropped 2 bases and J dropped 0 bases, with 8 bases sitting between them. This CDR3 region has 14 residues. The germline gives CDR1 MDHEN, CDR2 SYDVKM. CDR3 DNA sequence: TGTGCCAGCAGTTTAGGGGGGAGCTCCTACGAGCAGTACGTC. Its protein is CASSLGGSSYEQYV.

This clonotype was seen ten or more times. The gene calls are TRBV7-9 and TRBJ2-7; D is perhaps TRBD2 (6 bases). Germline lookup yields CDR1 SEHNR and CDR2 FQNEAQ (reference sequence). The CDR3 extends over 13 amino acids. V lost 5 bases and J 1 base, leaving 9 bases between the germline ends. The CDR3 here is CASSRGTSYEQYF. The CDR3 nucleotides read TGTGCCAGCAGCCGTGGGACTTCCTACGAGCAGTACTTC.

The rearrangement links TRBV6-6 to TRBJ1-1; D not resolved. V was cut by 2 bases and J by 6 bases, with 7 bases left in between. The CDR3 is 12 residues long. Per the germline V gene, CDR1 is MNHNY and CDR2 is SVGAGI (reference sequence). CDR3 loop: CASSYRRAEAFF. DNA of the CDR3: TGTGCCAGCAGTTACAGGCGGGCTGAAGCTTTCTTT.

This clonotype has more than one count but fewer than ten. The chain recombines TRBV29-1 with TRBJ2-7; D not certain. The CDR3 is 12 amino acids. Germline V CDR1 and CDR2: SQVTM, ANQGSEA. V was shortened by 1 base and J by 0 bases, with 4 bases between the two germline ends. The CDR3 loop is CSVEATSYEQYF. The CDR3 region has the DNA TGCAGCGTTGAAGCGACCTCCTACGAGCAGTACTTC.

The chain has TRBV7-9 and TRBJ1-1; D not resolved. Germline CDR1 reads SEHNR; CDR2 reads FQNEAQ (reference sequence). The CDR3 contains 13 residues. Trimming removed 9 bases from V and 6 bases from J, with 17 bases in between. CDR3 loop: CASKDGVGAEAFF. The CDR3 DNA reads TGTGCCAGTAAAGACGGGGTCGGGGCTGAAGCTTTCTTT.

The chain uses TRBV6-4 and TRBJ2-6; D is ambiguous. V lost 2 bases, J lost 0 bases, and 11 bases lay in between. The CDR3 extends over 17 amino acids. The germline V gene has CDR1 MRHNA and CDR2 SNTAGT. The CDR3 sequence: CASSDVPLSSGANVLTF. CDR3 sequence (DNA): TGTGCCAGCAGTGACGTCCCTCTAAGCTCTGGGGCCAACGTCCTGACTTTC.

This clonotype has just a few counts. This chain links TRBV12-3 or TRBV12-4 with TRBJ1-5, with unresolved D. The ends were cut back, 6 bases at V and 0 bases at J, with 9 bases in the middle. This CDR3 region has 14 residues. The CDR3 region is CASSLDNSNQPQHF. CDR3 DNA: TGTGCCAGCAGCCTTGACAATAGCAATCAGCCCCAGCATTTT.

J is TRBJ1-1 and V is TRBV7-9; D remains ambiguous. There are 15 residues in the CDR3. Trimming took off 8 bases at V and 2 bases at J, with 18 bases between the two ends. Germline V lookup: CDR1 SEHNR, CDR2 FQNEAQ (reference sequence). The CDR3 bases are TGTGCCAGCTTTTCTAGAGTCCGAGCCAACACTGAAGCTTTCTTT. It translates to CASFSRVRANTEAFF.

A few counts support this clonotype. This chain connects TRBV5-1 to TRBJ2-7; 9 bases agree with TRBD1. CDR1 and CDR2 (germline): SGHRS, YFSETQ. The CDR3 is 15 residues long. J was trimmed by 3 bases and V by 5 bases; bases with no gene match: 9. The CDR3 coding sequence is TGCGCCAGCAGTCTAACACCGGGACAGGGCTACGAGCAGTACTTC. Its protein product is CASSLTPGQGYEQYF.

The chain is built from TRBV6-1 and TRBJ1-5, with 10 bases matching TRBD1. Germline V gene data show CDR1 as MNHNS and CDR2 as SASEGT. The CDR3 has 15 amino acids. V dropped 3 bases and J dropped 3; count of bases not matched to a gene: 2. The CDR3 loop reads CASSETGGYNQPQHF. The CDR3 nucleotides are TGTGCCAGCAGTGAGACAGGGGGCTACAATCAGCCCCAGCATTTT.